This T cell receptor (beta chain) originates from a study of T cells in Graves' hyperthyroidism and ophthalmopathy. Regarding the study as a whole: Ophthalmopathy and stable hyperthyroidism were separated by a 13 V-J model. Progression to ophthalmopathy was predicted a median of about six months early.

CDR1 and CDR2 (germline): SGHDN, FVKESK. The CDR3 covers 16 residues. V lost 2 bases to trimming and J lost 0 bases; unmatched junction nucleotides: 2. Cells are PBMCs isolated from around 10 ml of fresh blood. This clonotype was detected many times. The antigen is unknown. RNA transcripts provided the source from which TCR beta CDR3 regions were amplified. First-round RT-PCR of the TCR CDR3 relied on the HTBI primer set. In TCRdb, the multiplex PCR reads were re-called with MiXCR into one record per CDR3 protein. The sample records approximately 210,000 distinct CDR3 sequences, over 15% being singletons.

Sequencing used blood. The chain employs TRBV14 and TRBJ2-7; 12 positions agree with TRBD2. The source is a man aged 50-60 years with Graves' hyperthyroidism. CDR3 coding DNA: TGTGCCAGCAGCCAACTAGCGGGAGGGAGCTCCTACGAGCAGTACTTC. Its protein is CASSQLAGGSSYEQYF.